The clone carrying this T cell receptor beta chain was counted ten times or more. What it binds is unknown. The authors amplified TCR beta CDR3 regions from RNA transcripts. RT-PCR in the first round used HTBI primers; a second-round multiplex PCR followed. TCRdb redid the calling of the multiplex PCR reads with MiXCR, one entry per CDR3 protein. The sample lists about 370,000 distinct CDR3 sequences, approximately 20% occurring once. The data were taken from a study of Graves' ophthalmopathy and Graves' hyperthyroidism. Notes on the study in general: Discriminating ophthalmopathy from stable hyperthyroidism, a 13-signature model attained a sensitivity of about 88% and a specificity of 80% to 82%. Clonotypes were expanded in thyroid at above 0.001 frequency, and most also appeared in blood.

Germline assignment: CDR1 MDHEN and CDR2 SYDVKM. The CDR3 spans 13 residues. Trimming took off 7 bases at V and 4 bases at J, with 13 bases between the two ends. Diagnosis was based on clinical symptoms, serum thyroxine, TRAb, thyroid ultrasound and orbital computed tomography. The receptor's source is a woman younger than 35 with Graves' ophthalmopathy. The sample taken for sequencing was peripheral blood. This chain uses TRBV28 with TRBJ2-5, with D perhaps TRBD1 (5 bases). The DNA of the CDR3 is TGTGCCAGCAAAGGGGATAGGCGAGAGACCCAGTACTTC. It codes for CASKGDRRETQYF.